The text below deals with one TCR beta chain. This specimen comes from a study of cytomegalovirus exposure and HLA in healthy donors. As for the study in general: Earlier work reported 100 million or so unique TCR beta sequences from about 170 million T cells.

The PCR made use of 60 Vbeta and 13 Jbeta primers. Sequencing was performed with immunoSEQ multiplex PCR; in TCRdb, only in-frame clones are kept and a portion is missing. This sample has some 200,000 clones, with 81% found just once. Trimming took 2 bases from V and 4 from J, leaving 9 bases between them. This CDR3 has 14 residues. Germline-derived CDR1 and CDR2 are KGHSH and LQKENI. Though nominally healthy at sampling, donors likely had unrecorded immune exposures. Specimen: PBMCs. This chain uses TRBV18 with TRBJ1-5; D remains ambiguous. This sequence was found in a man aged 45 to 65 in good health and CMV-seronegative. CDR3 amino acids: CASSPRSKNQPQHF. The CDR3 nucleotides are TGTGCCAGCTCACCAAGAAGCAAGAATCAGCCCCAGCATTTT. Using reference TRBV18 and TRBJ1-5 for the parts outside the CDR3, the full variable domain is NAGVMQNPRHLVRRRGQEARLRCSPMKGHSHVYWYRQLPEEGLKFMVYLQKENIIDESGMPKERFSAEFPKEGPSILRIQQVVRGDSAAYFCASSPRSKNQPQHFGDGTRLSIL.